The rows below give T cell receptor beta chains drawn from one sample of a study of blood T cell repertoires in COVID-19. The repertoire was sequenced with immunoSEQ multiplex PCR; TCRdb's copy has only in-frame clones and lacks some. Seen here are about 260,000 clones, 91% observed once, and the top ten hold approximately 2.6%. Sequenced sample: peripheral blood. The source of these receptors is a person under 30 with COVID-19, enrolled during active disease. Both conserved end residues are part of each CDR3. The D gene is left open where the match is weak. Only part of the rows carry a size: once, few, many, or a class if the clone is expanded.

CDR3aa: CASSHWGGSGNTIYF
CDR3nt: TGTGCCAGCAGCCATTGGGGGGGGTCTGGAAACACCATATATTTT
abundance: -
j_gene: TRBJ1-3
d_gene: -
v_gene: TRBV9

CDR3aa: CASSLGQGGGDTQYF
CDR3nt: TGCGCCAGCAGCTTGGGACAGGGGGGAGGAGATACGCAGTATTTT
abundance: -
j_gene: TRBJ2-3
d_gene: TRBD1
v_gene: TRBV5-1

CDR3aa: CASSLRTSGGTDTQYF
CDR3nt: TGTGCCAGCAGCTTAAGGACTAGCGGGGGCACAGATACGCAGTATTTT
abundance: -
j_gene: TRBJ2-3
d_gene: TRBD2
v_gene: TRBV7-2

CDR3aa: CASNPRTGNIGYTF
CDR3nt: TGTGCCAGCAACCCCCGGACAGGGAATATCGGCTACACCTTC
abundance: -
j_gene: TRBJ1-2
d_gene: TRBD1
v_gene: TRBV5-6

CDR3aa: CASSPIGGQTGAYGKLFF
CDR3nt: TGTGCCAGCAGCCCGATAGGGGGGCAGACAGGGGCATATGGAAAACTGTTTTTT
abundance: -
j_gene: TRBJ1-4
d_gene: TRBD1
v_gene: TRBV3-1/TRBV3-2

CDR3aa: CASSMAGQGSNQPQHF
CDR3nt: TGTGCCAGTAGTATGGCCGGACAGGGGAGCAATCAGCCCCAGCATTTT
abundance: -
j_gene: TRBJ1-5
d_gene: TRBD1
v_gene: TRBV19

CDR3aa: CASSRTGTRAETQYF
CDR3nt: TGTGCCAGCAGCCGGACCGGGACTAGGGCGGAGACCCAGTACTTC
abundance: -
j_gene: TRBJ2-5
d_gene: TRBD2
v_gene: TRBV7-2

CDR3aa: CASSIGTTTAYEQYF
CDR3nt: TGTGCCAGCAGCATCGGGACTACCACCGCCTACGAGCAGTACTTC
abundance: few
j_gene: TRBJ2-7
d_gene: TRBD2
v_gene: TRBV9

CDR3aa: CASRGTSAYEQYF
CDR3nt: TGTGCCAGCAGGGGGACTAGCGCCTACGAGCAGTACTTC
abundance: -
j_gene: TRBJ2-7
d_gene: TRBD2
v_gene: TRBV6-5

CDR3aa: CASGRGLTEAFF
CDR3nt: TGTGCCAGCGGTAGGGGGCTCACTGAAGCTTTCTTT
abundance: -
j_gene: TRBJ1-1
d_gene: TRBD1
v_gene: TRBV12-3/TRBV12-4

CDR3aa: CASSLGRGQREETQYF
CDR3nt: TGTGCCAGCAGCTTAGGCCGGGGACAGCGGGAAGAGACCCAGTACTTC
abundance: -
j_gene: TRBJ2-5
d_gene: -
v_gene: TRBV7-9

CDR3aa: CASSQVGANEQFF
CDR3nt: TGTGCCAGCAGCCAAGTCGGAGCTAATGAGCAGTTCTTC
abundance: -
j_gene: TRBJ2-1
d_gene: -
v_gene: TRBV4-2

CDR3aa: CASSFGSFTDTQYF
CDR3nt: TGCGCCAGCAGCTTCGGGAGTTTCACAGATACGCAGTATTTT
abundance: -
j_gene: TRBJ2-3
d_gene: -
v_gene: TRBV5-1

CDR3aa: CASAIDRVTEAFF
CDR3nt: TGTGCCAGCGCTATCGACAGGGTCACTGAAGCTTTCTTT
abundance: -
j_gene: TRBJ1-1
d_gene: TRBD1
v_gene: TRBV14

CDR3aa: CASSSTEYNEQFF
CDR3nt: TGTGCCAGCAGCTCAACGGAGTACAATGAGCAGTTCTTC
abundance: -
j_gene: TRBJ2-1
d_gene: -
v_gene: TRBV11-2

CDR3aa: CASSVTVDNSPLHF
CDR3nt: TGTGCCAGCAGCGTGACAGTGGATAATTCACCCCTCCACTTT
abundance: -
j_gene: TRBJ1-6
d_gene: -
v_gene: TRBV2

CDR3aa: CASSATGQGLGYGYTF
CDR3nt: TGCGCCAGCAGTGCAACTGGACAGGGGTTAGGCTATGGCTACACCTTC
abundance: -
j_gene: TRBJ1-2
d_gene: TRBD1
v_gene: TRBV10-2

CDR3aa: CASSQSPGLGPNEQFF
CDR3nt: TGTGCCAGCAGTCAGAGTCCGGGACTAGGTCCCAATGAGCAGTTCTTC
abundance: -
j_gene: TRBJ2-1
d_gene: TRBD2
v_gene: TRBV2

CDR3aa: CASSQDTTGRNTQYF
CDR3nt: TGCGCCAGCAGCCAAGATACGACAGGGAGGAATACGCAGTATTTT
abundance: -
j_gene: TRBJ2-3
d_gene: -
v_gene: TRBV4-1

CDR3aa: CASSRNPGLAGGEQFF
CDR3nt: TGTGCCAGCAGTCGAAACCCGGGACTAGCAGGGGGTGAGCAGTTCTTC
abundance: -
j_gene: TRBJ2-1
d_gene: TRBD2
v_gene: TRBV6-6

CDR3aa: CASGLTSGGMQYF
CDR3nt: TGTGCTAGTGGTTTGACTTCGGGAGGGATGCAGTATTTT
abundance: -
j_gene: TRBJ2-3
d_gene: TRBD2
v_gene: TRBV12-5

CDR3aa: CASSTLTELSYEQYF
CDR3nt: TGTGCCAGCAGCACTTTGACGGAGCTCTCCTACGAGCAGTACTTC
abundance: -
j_gene: TRBJ2-7
d_gene: -
v_gene: TRBV7-2

CDR3aa: CASGQGANGYTF
CDR3nt: TGTGCCAGCGGACAGGGGGCGAATGGCTACACCTTC
abundance: -
j_gene: TRBJ1-2
d_gene: TRBD1
v_gene: TRBV19

CDR3aa: CASSLSLTGTSFSYEQYF
CDR3nt: TGTGCCAGCAGCTTATCCCTGACCGGGACTAGCTTTAGCTACGAGCAGTACTTC
abundance: -
j_gene: TRBJ2-7
d_gene: TRBD2
v_gene: TRBV7-2

CDR3aa: CASSQGLAGNYEQYF
CDR3nt: TGCGCCAGCAGCCAAGGACTAGCGGGCAACTACGAGCAGTACTTC
abundance: -
j_gene: TRBJ2-7
d_gene: TRBD2
v_gene: TRBV4-1

CDR3aa: CASSLLRADRVEQYF
CDR3nt: TGTGCCAGCAGCTTATTGAGGGCCGATCGGGTGGAGCAGTACTTC
abundance: -
j_gene: TRBJ2-7
d_gene: -
v_gene: TRBV7-3

CDR3aa: CASSQVGGRNQPQHF
CDR3nt: TGCGCCAGCAGCCAAGTCGGGGGACGCAATCAGCCCCAGCATTTT
abundance: -
j_gene: TRBJ1-5
d_gene: -
v_gene: TRBV4-1

CDR3aa: CASSSGRGHENSPLHF
CDR3nt: TGCGCCAGCAGCTCCGGGCGCGGACACGAAAATTCACCCCTCCACTTT
abundance: -
j_gene: TRBJ1-6
d_gene: -
v_gene: TRBV5-1

CDR3aa: CASTLVVGETVNTGELFF
CDR3nt: TGTGCCAGCACCTTGGTTGTAGGAGAGACGGTGAACACCGGGGAGCTGTTTTTT
abundance: -
j_gene: TRBJ2-2
d_gene: -
v_gene: TRBV13

CDR3aa: CATSDAHTSPYNEQFF
CDR3nt: TGTGCCACCAGTGATGCCCACACTAGCCCCTACAATGAGCAGTTCTTC
abundance: -
j_gene: TRBJ2-1
d_gene: -
v_gene: TRBV24-1

CDR3aa: CASSVGLGGETQYF
CDR3nt: TGTGCCAGCAGCGTAGGCCTAGGTGGGGAGACCCAGTACTTC
abundance: -
j_gene: TRBJ2-5
d_gene: -
v_gene: TRBV9

CDR3aa: CASTPLAGDSEQYF
CDR3nt: TGTGCCAGCACTCCACTAGCGGGAGATTCCGAGCAGTACTTC
abundance: -
j_gene: TRBJ2-7
d_gene: TRBD2
v_gene: TRBV7-6

CDR3aa: CAWSAGGGQFF
CDR3nt: TGTGCCTGGTCAGCGGGAGGGGGGCAGTTCTTC
abundance: -
j_gene: TRBJ2-1
d_gene: TRBD2
v_gene: TRBV30

CDR3aa: CATSSGGGQIYEQYF
CDR3nt: TGTGCCACCAGTTCGGGGGGGGGCCAGATCTACGAGCAGTACTTC
abundance: -
j_gene: TRBJ2-7
d_gene: TRBD2
v_gene: TRBV24-1

CDR3aa: CATSQGNNQPQHF
CDR3nt: TGTGCCACTTCACAGGGCAACAATCAGCCCCAGCATTTT
abundance: -
j_gene: TRBJ1-5
d_gene: -
v_gene: TRBV6-5

CDR3aa: CASSRNSGSGNEQFF
CDR3nt: TGTGCCAGCAGCAGGAATAGCGGGAGCGGCAATGAGCAGTTCTTC
abundance: once
j_gene: TRBJ2-1
d_gene: TRBD2
v_gene: TRBV7-9

CDR3aa: CASSNSGNEQFF
CDR3nt: TGTGCCAGCAGCAATAGCGGAAATGAGCAGTTCTTC
abundance: -
j_gene: TRBJ2-1
d_gene: -
v_gene: TRBV7-8

CDR3aa: CASSLGTRGQENTEAFF
CDR3nt: TGTGCCAGCAGTCTTGGGACACGGGGACAGGAGAACACTGAAGCTTTCTTT
abundance: -
j_gene: TRBJ1-1
d_gene: -
v_gene: TRBV21-1

CDR3aa: CASSEGGGRANAKNIQYF
CDR3nt: TGTGCCAGCAGTGAGGGGGGCGGGAGGGCCAATGCCAAAAACATTCAGTACTTC
abundance: -
j_gene: TRBJ2-4
d_gene: TRBD2
v_gene: TRBV25-1

CDR3aa: CASSSLGQPNTEAFF
CDR3nt: TGTGCCAGCAGCTCTCTGGGACAGCCGAACACTGAAGCTTTCTTT
abundance: -
j_gene: TRBJ1-1
d_gene: TRBD1
v_gene: TRBV7-3

CDR3aa: CASTTLERPEKLFF
CDR3nt: TGTGCCAGCACCACCCTAGAAAGACCCGAAAAACTGTTTTTT
abundance: -
j_gene: TRBJ1-4
d_gene: -
v_gene: TRBV27

CDR3aa: CASRFTTASGNTIYF
CDR3nt: TGCGCCAGCCGTTTCACGACAGCCTCTGGAAACACCATATATTTT
abundance: -
j_gene: TRBJ1-3
d_gene: -
v_gene: TRBV5-1

CDR3aa: CASSLAGLAGWEEQYF
CDR3nt: TGCGCCAGCAGCTTGGCGGGACTGGCTGGGTGGGAGGAGCAGTACTTC
abundance: -
j_gene: TRBJ2-7
d_gene: -
v_gene: TRBV5-1

CDR3aa: CATSDKRTGRDEQYF
CDR3nt: TGTGCCACCAGTGATAAAAGGACAGGGCGGGACGAGCAGTACTTC
abundance: -
j_gene: TRBJ2-7
d_gene: TRBD1
v_gene: TRBV24-1

CDR3aa: CASGRGGGGMETQYF
CDR3nt: TGTGCCAGCGGTAGAGGCGGGGGTGGGATGGAGACCCAGTACTTC
abundance: -
j_gene: TRBJ2-5
d_gene: TRBD2
v_gene: TRBV27

CDR3aa: CASSYSGRAQDTQYF
CDR3nt: TGTGCTAGCAGCTATAGCGGGAGAGCACAGGATACGCAGTATTTT
abundance: -
j_gene: TRBJ2-3
d_gene: TRBD2
v_gene: TRBV7-7